The 11 T cell receptor beta chains reported below all come from one sample, sequenced in a study of T cell changes during pregnancy in multiple sclerosis. Libraries were prepared by immunoSEQ multiplex PCR; TCRdb keeps only in-frame clonotypes and omits some of them. The sample contains tens of thousands of clones, 80% to 90% of which appear only once. The sequencing here drew on CD4+ T cells from peripheral blood mononuclear cells, taken in the second trimester of pregnancy. These receptors came from a female donor with multiple sclerosis, enrolled in a pregnancy study.

The V call is TRBV19, the J call TRBJ2-2; 12 bases fit TRBD2. Germline V gene sequence: CDR1 LNHDA, CDR2 SQIVND (reference sequence). The CDR3 extends over 19 amino acids. J was trimmed by 0 bases and V by 4 bases; bases with no gene match: 9. The CDR3, as DNA: TGTGCCAGTAGTACCGGGACTAGCGGGTCAGAAGCGAACACCGGGGAGCTGTTTTTT. This gives the protein CASSTGTSGSEANTGELFF. The full variable domain, completed using reference TRBV19 and TRBJ2-2, is DGGITQSPKYLFRKEGQNVTLSCEQNLNHDAMYWYRQDPGQGLRLIYYSQIVNDFQKGDIAEGYSVSREKKESFPLTVTSAQKNPTAFYLCASSTGTSGSEANTGELFFGEGSRLTVL.

V and J are TRBV7-3 and TRBJ2-2; D is possibly TRBD1 (6 bases). CDR1 is SGHTA and CDR2 is FQGTGA in the germline V gene. The CDR3 is 14 residues long. The V end was cut by 6 bases, the J end by 4 bases, with 12 bases between. The DNA for the CDR3 is TGTGCCAGCAGATTAGCACAGGGCACCGGGGAGCTGTTTTTT. Its protein is CASRLAQGTGELFF.

This chain joins TRBV29-1 and TRBJ2-3; 7 bases fit TRBD2. V dropped 6 bases and J dropped 9; count of bases not matched to a gene: 9. CDR1 is SQVTM, CDR2 ANQGSEA, per germline. The CDR3 sequence is 12 residues long. The DNA for the CDR3 is TGCAGCGTCGACCCGACTAGCACGACGCAGTATTTT. It is translated as CSVDPTSTTQYF.

This rearrangement joins TRBV5-8 to TRBJ1-2; 10 bases line up with TRBD1. CDR3 length: 13 amino acids. Germline V gene sequence: CDR1 SGHTS, CDR2 YDEGEE. V dropped 4 bases and J dropped 10; count of bases not matched to a gene: 7. The CDR3 DNA reads TGTGCCAGCAGCCTGGGACAGGGGATTGACTACACCTTC. This gives the protein CASSLGQGIDYTF. Using reference TRBV5-8 and TRBJ1-2 for the parts outside the CDR3, the full variable domain is EAGVTQSPTHLIKTRGQQATLRCSPISGHTSVYWYQQALGLGLQFLLWYDEGEERNRGNFPPRFSGRQFPNYSSELNVNALELEDSALYLCASSLGQGIDYTFGSGTRLTVV.

The chain employs TRBV5-6 and TRBJ2-2; TRBD2 aligns across 10 bases. CDR3 length: 15 amino acids. J lost 4 bases, V lost 3 bases, and 3 bases had no gene match. Germline lookup yields CDR1 SGHDT and CDR2 YYEEEE. CDR3 sequence: CASSWGLAPTGELFF. CDR3 sequence (DNA): TGTGCCAGCAGCTGGGGACTAGCGCCCACCGGGGAGCTGTTTTTT.

This sequence joins TRBV28 and TRBJ1-2; D is perhaps TRBD1 (5 bases). The CDR3 is 14 residues long. Trimming removed 6 bases at V and 4 bases at J, with 15 bases between. The germline gives CDR1 MDHEN, CDR2 SYDVKM. CDR3 protein: CASSPGDLSYGYTF. In DNA, the CDR3 is TGTGCCAGCAGCCCGGGGGACCTTAGCTATGGCTACACCTTC.

The V and J genes are TRBV30 and TRBJ2-3; possibly TRBD2 for D (7 bases). Trimming took 5 bases from V and 4 from J, leaving 16 bases between them. Germline lookup yields CDR1 GTSNPN and CDR2 SVGIG (reference sequence). This CDR3 has 14 amino acids. The CDR3 DNA reads as TGTGCCTGGGATGACCCCGGGGGGCCAGATACGCAGTATTTT. Residues: CAWDDPGGPDTQYF.

The chain combines TRBV11-2 with TRBJ1-1; 10 nucleotides align to TRBD1. Germline lookup yields CDR1 SGHAT and CDR2 FQNNGV. This CDR3 comprises 17 residues. Losses at the gene ends were 5 bases for V and 3 bases for J; bases not matched to a gene: 12. The CDR3 here is CASSPRQGALPYTEAFF. In nucleotides, the CDR3 is TGTGCCAGCAGCCCAAGACAGGGGGCCCTGCCATACACTGAAGCTTTCTTT.

The chain couples TRBV6-1 to TRBJ2-7; possible D gene TRBD2, 5 bases. The CDR3 extends over 13 amino acids. Germline assignment: CDR1 MNHNS and CDR2 SASEGT. V was clipped by 6 bases and J by 3 bases, with 12 bases between them. CDR3 amino acids: CASRQTRYYEQYF. The CDR3 DNA reads TGTGCCAGCAGACAAACTAGATACTACGAGCAGTACTTC.

The V gene is TRBV30, the J gene TRBJ2-2; the match to TRBD2 covers 10 bases. The CDR3 is 15 residues long. Germline trimming cut 0 bases from V and 7 bases from J; bases unmatched to any gene: 5. Looked up from germline, CDR1 is GTSNPN and CDR2 is SVGIG (reference sequence). The CDR3 nucleotides read TGTGCCTGGAGTGTTCTAGCGGGAGTGGGCGGGGAGCTGTTTTTT. Translated: CAWSVLAGVGGELFF.

The V call is TRBV19, the J call TRBJ1-1; weak D call: TRBD1 (6 bases). CDR1 LNHDA and CDR2 SQIVND come from the germline V gene (reference sequence). The CDR3 consists of 15 residues. Between the trimmed V and J ends, which lost 9 bases and 5 bases, there was a span of 22 bases. For the CDR3, the DNA is TGTGCCAGCCTCCCTGGGGGACACCCGAGGACTGAAGCTTTCTTT. It specifies CASLPGGHPRTEAFF.